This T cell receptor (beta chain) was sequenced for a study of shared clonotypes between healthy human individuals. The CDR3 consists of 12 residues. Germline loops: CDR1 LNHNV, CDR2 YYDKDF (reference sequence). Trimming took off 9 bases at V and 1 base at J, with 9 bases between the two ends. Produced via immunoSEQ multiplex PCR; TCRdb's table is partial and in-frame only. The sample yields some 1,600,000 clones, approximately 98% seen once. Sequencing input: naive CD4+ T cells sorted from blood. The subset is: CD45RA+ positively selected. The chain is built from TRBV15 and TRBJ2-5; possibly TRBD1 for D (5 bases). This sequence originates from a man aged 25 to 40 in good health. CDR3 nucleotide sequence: TGTGCCACTTCAGGGCCCCAAGAGACCCAGTACTTC. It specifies CATSGPQETQYF.